The rows below give T cell receptor beta chains drawn from one sample of a study of blood T cell repertoires in COVID-19. Produced via immunoSEQ multiplex PCR; TCRdb's table is partial and in-frame only. This sample has a few hundred thousand clones, with 85% to 90% found just once. The specimen was PBMCs or T cells enriched from blood (not recorded which). These receptors originate from a young woman in a cohort exposed to, infected with or recovered from COVID-19 (not recorded which). Both conserved end residues are part of each CDR3. A D gene is named only where the DNA matches it firmly.

j_call v_call d_call cdr3_aa cdr3_nt
TRBJ1-6 TRBV19 TRBD1 CASSLGQGFRSPLHF TGTGCCAGTAGTCTTGGACAGGGGTTTCGTTCACCCCTCCACTTT
TRBJ2-1 TRBV11-2 . CASSLMQGSYNEQFF TGTGCCAGCAGCTTAATGCAGGGCTCCTACAATGAGCAGTTCTTC
TRBJ1-5 TRBV15 TRBD1 CATSRVRDRGNQPQHF TGTGCCACCAGCAGAGTTCGGGACAGGGGCAATCAGCCCCAGCATTTT
TRBJ2-5 TRBV18 TRBD2 CASITGLAGEQETQYF TGTGCCAGTATCACCGGCCTAGCGGGAGAACAAGAGACCCAGTACTTC
TRBJ1-3 TRBV5-6 . CASSIGDYGNTIYF TGTGCCAGCAGCATAGGGGATTATGGAAACACCATATATTTT
TRBJ2-1 TRBV6-5 . CASRLASSYNEQFF TGTGCCAGCAGACTAGCTTCTTCCTACAATGAGCAGTTCTTC
TRBJ1-3 TRBV9 TRBD1 CASRRQGPGNTIYF TGTGCCAGCAGAAGACAGGGACCAGGAAACACCATATATTTT
TRBJ2-7 TRBV7-9 TRBD2 CASSYSGGPTSYEQYF TGTGCCAGCAGCTACAGCGGGGGGCCGACGTCCTACGAGCAGTACTTC
TRBJ2-7 TRBV29-1 . CSVAGESGYEQYF TGCAGCGTTGCCGGGGAGAGTGGTTACGAGCAGTACTTC
TRBJ1-5 TRBV28 . CASSTNFVRGTAFQPQHF TGTGCCAGCAGCACCAACTTCGTCCGGGGAACAGCGTTTCAGCCCCAGCATTTT
TRBJ2-3 TRBV2 TRBD1 CASSGDSARTDTQYF TGTGCCAGCAGTGGGGACAGTGCACGCACAGATACGCAGTATTTT
TRBJ1-2 TRBV28 TRBD1 CASRIDRGRRGYTF TGTGCCAGCAGGATTGACAGGGGGCGACGTGGCTACACCTTC